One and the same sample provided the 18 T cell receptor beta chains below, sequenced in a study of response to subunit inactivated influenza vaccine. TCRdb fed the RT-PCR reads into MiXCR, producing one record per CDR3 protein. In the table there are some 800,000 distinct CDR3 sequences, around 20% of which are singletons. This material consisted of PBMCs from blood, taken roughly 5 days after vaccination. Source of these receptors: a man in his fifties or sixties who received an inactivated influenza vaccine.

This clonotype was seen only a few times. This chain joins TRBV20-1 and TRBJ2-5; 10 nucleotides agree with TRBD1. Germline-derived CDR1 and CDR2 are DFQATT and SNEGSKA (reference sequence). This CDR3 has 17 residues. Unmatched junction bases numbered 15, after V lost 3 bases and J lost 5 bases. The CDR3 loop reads CSASPSLGQGLWETQYF. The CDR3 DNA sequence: TGCAGTGCTAGCCCCTCTTTGGGACAGGGGCTATGGGAGACCCAGTACTTC.

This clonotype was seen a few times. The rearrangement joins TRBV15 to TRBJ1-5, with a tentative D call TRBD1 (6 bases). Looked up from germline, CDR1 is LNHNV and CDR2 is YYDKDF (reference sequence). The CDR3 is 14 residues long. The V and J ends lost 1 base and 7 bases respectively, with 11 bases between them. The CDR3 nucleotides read TGTGCCACCAGCAGAGGGAGGGGGGGACAGCCCCAGCATTTT. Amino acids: CATSRGRGGQPQHF.

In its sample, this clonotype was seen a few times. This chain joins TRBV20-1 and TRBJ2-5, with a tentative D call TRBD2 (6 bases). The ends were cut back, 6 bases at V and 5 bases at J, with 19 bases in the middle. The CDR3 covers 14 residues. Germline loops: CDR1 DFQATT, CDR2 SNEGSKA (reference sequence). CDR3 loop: CSANRLEVGETQYF. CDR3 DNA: TGCAGTGCGAATCGACTAGAAGTAGGGGAGACCCAGTACTTC.

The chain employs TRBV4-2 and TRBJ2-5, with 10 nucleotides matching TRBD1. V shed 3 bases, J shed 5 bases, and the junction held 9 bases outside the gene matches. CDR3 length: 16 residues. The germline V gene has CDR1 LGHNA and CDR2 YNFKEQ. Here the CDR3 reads CASSQPGQGIAETQYF. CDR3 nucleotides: TGTGCCAGCAGCCAGCCGGGACAGGGGATTGCGGAGACCCAGTACTTC.

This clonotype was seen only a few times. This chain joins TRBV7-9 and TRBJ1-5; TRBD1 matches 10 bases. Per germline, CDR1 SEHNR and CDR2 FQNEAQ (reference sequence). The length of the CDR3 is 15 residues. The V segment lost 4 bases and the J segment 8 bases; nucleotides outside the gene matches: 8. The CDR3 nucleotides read TGTGCCAGCAGCTCGGGGACAGGGGCGCATGAGCCCCAGCATTTT. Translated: CASSSGTGAHEPQHF.

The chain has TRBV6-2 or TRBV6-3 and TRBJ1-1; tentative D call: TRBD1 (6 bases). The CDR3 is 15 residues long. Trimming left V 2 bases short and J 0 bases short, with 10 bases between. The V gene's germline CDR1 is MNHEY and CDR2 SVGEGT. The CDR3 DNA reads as TGTGCCAGCAGTTACGGGGGGGGGCTGAACACTGAAGCTTTCTTT. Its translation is CASSYGGGLNTEAFF.

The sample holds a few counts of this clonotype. CDR3 in amino acids: CASSPGITDTQYF. CDR3 bases: TGTGCCAGCAGTCCGGGGATAACAGATACGCAGTATTTT. The chain is built from TRBV6-2 or TRBV6-3 and TRBJ2-3; a possible D gene is TRBD2 (5 bases). Germline CDR1 and CDR2: MNHEY and SVGEGT. V was cut by 5 bases and J by 3 bases, with 9 bases left in between. The CDR3 runs to 13 residues.

In DNA, the CDR3 is TGTGCCAGCAGCTACCACCCAGGGGCAGATACGCAGTATTTT. Its protein product is CASSYHPGADTQYF. The chain combines TRBV7-6 with TRBJ2-3; tentative D call: TRBD1 (6 bases). Germline CDR1 and CDR2: SGHVS and FNYEAQ. V dropped 4 bases and J dropped 4 bases, with 12 bases sitting between them. The CDR3 consists of 14 residues.

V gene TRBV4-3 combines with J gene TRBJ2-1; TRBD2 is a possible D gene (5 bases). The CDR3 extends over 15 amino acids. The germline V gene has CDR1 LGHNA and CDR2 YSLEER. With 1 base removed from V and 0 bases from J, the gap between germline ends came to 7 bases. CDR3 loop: CASSQGETSYNEQFF. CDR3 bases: TGCGCCAGCAGCCAAGGGGAGACCTCCTACAATGAGCAGTTCTTC.

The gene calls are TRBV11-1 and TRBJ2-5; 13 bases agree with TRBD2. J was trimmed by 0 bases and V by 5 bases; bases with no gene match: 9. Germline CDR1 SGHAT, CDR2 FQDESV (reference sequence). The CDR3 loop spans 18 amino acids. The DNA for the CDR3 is TGTGCCAGCAGCCGGACTAGCGGGGGAACCGGACACCAAGAGACCCAGTACTTC. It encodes CASSRTSGGTGHQETQYF.

The CDR3 loop is CASSHIQETQYF. For the CDR3, the DNA is TGTGCCAGCAGCCATATCCAAGAGACCCAGTACTTC. The gene calls are TRBV7-9 and TRBJ2-5; D is unresolved. With 5 bases removed from V and 1 base from J, the gap between germline ends came to 5 bases. The CDR3 spans 12 residues. Germline V gene data show CDR1 as SEHNR and CDR2 as FQNEAQ (reference sequence). Based on the CDR3 plus reference TRBV7-9 and TRBJ2-5, the full variable domain is DTGVSQNPRHKITKRGQNVTFRCDPISEHNRLYWYRQTLGQGPEFLTYFQNEAQLEKSRLLSDRFSAERPKGSFSTLEIQRTEQGDSAMYLCASSHIQETQYFGPGTRLLVL.

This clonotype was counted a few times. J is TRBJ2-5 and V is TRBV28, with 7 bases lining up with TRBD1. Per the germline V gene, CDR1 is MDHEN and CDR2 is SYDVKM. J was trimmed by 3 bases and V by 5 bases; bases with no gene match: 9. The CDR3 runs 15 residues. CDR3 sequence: CASSASRDREETQYF. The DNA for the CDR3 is TGTGCCAGCAGTGCTAGCCGAGACAGGGAAGAGACCCAGTACTTC.

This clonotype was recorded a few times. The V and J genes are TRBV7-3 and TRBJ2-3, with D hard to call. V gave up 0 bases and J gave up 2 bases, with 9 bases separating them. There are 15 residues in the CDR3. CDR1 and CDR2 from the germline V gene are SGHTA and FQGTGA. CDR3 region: CASSLTPLLTDTQYF. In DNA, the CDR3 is TGTGCCAGCAGCTTAACTCCCCTTCTCACAGATACGCAGTATTTT.

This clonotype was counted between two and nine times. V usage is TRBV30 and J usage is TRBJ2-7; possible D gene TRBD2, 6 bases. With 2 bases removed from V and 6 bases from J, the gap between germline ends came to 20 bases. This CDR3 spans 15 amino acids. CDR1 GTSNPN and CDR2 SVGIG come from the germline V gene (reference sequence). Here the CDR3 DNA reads TGTGCCTGGAGTAGCTCCGGGACTGCGGGGTCCGAGCAGTACTTC. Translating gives CAWSSSGTAGSEQYF.

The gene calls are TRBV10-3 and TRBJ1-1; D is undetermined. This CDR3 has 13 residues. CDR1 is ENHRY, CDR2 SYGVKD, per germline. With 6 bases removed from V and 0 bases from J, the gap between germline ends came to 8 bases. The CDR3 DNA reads TGTGCCATCAGGGGCCTGATGAACACTGAAGCTTTCTTT. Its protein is CAIRGLMNTEAFF.

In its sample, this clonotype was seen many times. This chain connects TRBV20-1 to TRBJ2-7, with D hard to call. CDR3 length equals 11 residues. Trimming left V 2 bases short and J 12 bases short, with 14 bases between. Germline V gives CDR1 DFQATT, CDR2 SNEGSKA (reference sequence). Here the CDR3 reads CSARFPASPYF. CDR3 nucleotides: TGCAGTGCTAGATTTCCCGCCTCCCCGTACTTC.

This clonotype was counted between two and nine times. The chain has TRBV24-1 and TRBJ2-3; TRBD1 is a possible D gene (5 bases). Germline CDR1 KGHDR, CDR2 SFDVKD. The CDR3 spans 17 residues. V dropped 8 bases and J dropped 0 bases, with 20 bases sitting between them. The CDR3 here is CATTPDPDRASTDTQYF. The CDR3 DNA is TGTGCCACCACCCCTGATCCCGACAGAGCCAGCACAGATACGCAGTATTTT.

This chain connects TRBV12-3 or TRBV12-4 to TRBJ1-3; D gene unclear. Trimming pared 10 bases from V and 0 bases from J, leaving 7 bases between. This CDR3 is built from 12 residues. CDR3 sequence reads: CATSPSGNTIYF. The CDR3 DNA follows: TGTGCCACCAGCCCCTCTGGAAACACCATATATTTT.